The clone carrying this T cell receptor beta chain showed up just a few times. In the original workflow: Reference gene primer amplification yielded estimated nucleated cell counts. This table comes from immunoSEQ multiplex PCR, and its TCRdb copy is limited to in-frame clones, with some not included. The V and J calls and clone size come from that table; D and trimming were worked out from the DNA. There are tens of thousands of clones in the sample; around 88% occur only once, and 7% to 8.5% lies in the top ten. The data are from a study of blood T cell repertoires in COVID-19. About the research overall: The samples span acute and convalescent COVID-19 from the United States, Italy and Spain. T cells, B-cell-depleted T cells, or PBMCs supplied cDNA or gDNA.

The germline V gene has CDR1 LGHDT and CDR2 YNNKEL (reference sequence). This CDR3 has 14 residues. With 3 bases removed from V and 4 bases from J, the gap between germline ends came to 9 bases. This rearrangement joins TRBV3-1 (or the pseudogene TRBV3-2) to TRBJ2-2; weak D call: TRBD1 (5 bases). The sample comprised peripheral blood. The clonotype originates from an older woman with acute or convalescent COVID-19. CDR3 amino acids: CASSQGRGTGELFF. CDR3 sequence (DNA): TGTGCCAGCAGCCAGGGGCGAGGCACCGGGGAGCTGTTTTTT.